This passage covers 23 T cell receptor beta chains from one sample sequenced in a study of T cells in narcolepsy. Method: immunoSEQ multiplex PCR; TCRdb's copy keeps in-frame clones and lacks some. The sample includes tens of thousands of clones, roughly 82% of them seen just once. Input material: CD45RA- memory CD4+ T cells from PBMCs. The receptors were gathered from a human donor with narcolepsy.

The chain combines TRBV7-6 with TRBJ2-1, with D hard to call. CDR1 is SGHVS and CDR2 is FNYEAQ in the germline V gene. The V end was cut by 4 bases, the J end by 8 bases, with 12 bases between. CDR3 length equals 13 residues. The DNA of the CDR3 is TGTGCCAGCAGCTCCCTCCAAGGCTATGAGCAGTTCTTC. It yields the protein CASSSLQGYEQFF.

The CDR3 loop is CASSLQDTGELFF. DNA of the CDR3: TGCGCCAGCAGCTTACAGGACACCGGGGAGCTGTTTTTT. The rearrangement joins TRBV5-1 to TRBJ2-2; perhaps TRBD1 as D (5 bases). The germline gives CDR1 SGHRS, CDR2 YFSETQ. V was shortened by 2 bases and J by 3 bases, with 5 bases between the two germline ends. This CDR3 spans 13 amino acids.

This clone was picked up a small number of times. The genes are TRBV5-1 and TRBJ1-1; D might be TRBD1 (5 bases). The CDR3 has 14 amino acids. Trimming shortened V by 0 bases and J by 4 bases, and 10 bases separated the two germline ends. CDR1 is SGHRS and CDR2 is YFSETQ in the germline V gene. The CDR3 nucleotides read TGCGCCAGCAGCTTGGCCAAGGGGTCCACTGAAGCTTTCTTT. Its translation is CASSLAKGSTEAFF. Together with reference TRBV5-1 and TRBJ1-1, the CDR3 gives the full variable domain: KAGVTQTPRYLIKTRGQQVTLSCSPISGHRSVSWYQQTPGQGLQFLFEYFSETQRNKGNFPGRFSGRQFSNSRSEMNVSTLELGDSALYLCASSLAKGSTEAFFGQGTRLTVV.

The rearrangement uses TRBV6-6 and TRBJ1-5; D may be TRBD1 (6 bases). Between the trimmed V and J ends, which lost 0 bases and 7 bases, there was a span of 10 bases. The germline gives CDR1 MNHNY, CDR2 SVGAGI (reference sequence). This CDR3 region has 14 residues. The CDR3 DNA reads TGTGCCAGCAGTTACTCTGGGGGCGGGCAGCCCCAGCATTTT. It codes for CASSYSGGGQPQHF.

The gene calls are TRBV13 and TRBJ2-6; D may correspond to TRBD1 or TRBD2 (6 bases each). Per the germline V gene, CDR1 is PRHDT and CDR2 is FYEKMQ (reference sequence). The CDR3 covers 16 residues. V was shortened by 5 bases and J by 0 bases, with 11 bases between the two germline ends. CDR3 loop: CASSRRGVSGANVLTF. The CDR3 bases are TGTGCCAGCAGCCGAAGGGGGGTCTCTGGGGCCAACGTCCTGACTTTC. Looking up the rest from reference TRBV13 and TRBJ2-6 gives the full variable domain: AAGVIQSPRHLIKEKRETATLKCYPIPRHDTVYWYQQGPGQDPQFLISFYEKMQSDKGSIPDRFSAQQFSDYHSELNMSSLELGDSALYFCASSRRGVSGANVLTFGAGSRLTVL.

The genes are TRBV25-1 and TRBJ2-4, with D perhaps matching TRBD1 (6 bases). The length of the CDR3 is 15 residues. CDR1 and CDR2 from the germline V gene are MGHDK and SYGVNS. Trimming pared 0 bases from V and 8 bases from J, leaving 14 bases between. The DNA of the CDR3 is TGTGCCAGCAGTGAATATATGGGCAGGGGAGACATTCAGTACTTC. Translation gives CASSEYMGRGDIQYF.

The chain joins TRBV29-1 to TRBJ2-1; the match to TRBD2 covers 12 bases. J was trimmed by 15 bases and V by 4 bases; bases with no gene match: 19. CDR3 length: 16 residues. The germline V gene has CDR1 SQVTM and CDR2 ANQGSEA. For the CDR3, the DNA is TGCAGCGTTGTTTTAAAAGTGCGACTAGCGGGAGATAGTCGGTTCTTC. It translates to CSVVLKVRLAGDSRFF.

The V call is TRBV29-1, the J call TRBJ2-2, with TRBD1 matching 9 bases. Germline V lookup: CDR1 SQVTM, CDR2 ANQGSEA. This CDR3 comprises 14 residues. V was pared by 5 bases and J by 6 bases, with 7 bases of the junction left unmatched. As DNA, the CDR3 is TGCAGCGTTCGGGGACAGGGTATCGCCGGGGAGCTGTTTTTT. Its protein product is CSVRGQGIAGELFF.

The chain carries TRBV6-1 and TRBJ1-2; TRBD1 might be the D (5 bases). There are 15 residues in the CDR3. V dropped 7 bases and J dropped 7 bases, with 22 bases sitting between them. Germline lookup yields CDR1 MNHNS and CDR2 SASEGT. The CDR3 region has the DNA TGTGCCAGCACTTATGGGCAGGGAGGACGAGGTGGCTACACCTTC. Protein product: CASTYGQGGRGGYTF.

The V gene is TRBV28, the J gene TRBJ2-7; D remains unclear. This CDR3 has 13 amino acids. Germline CDR1 and CDR2: MDHEN and SYDVKM. Trimming took 4 bases from V and 2 from J, leaving 9 bases between them. The CDR3 nucleotides read TGTGCCAGCAGTTCCGCCAAGCCCTACGAGCAGTACTTC. Encoded protein: CASSSAKPYEQYF. The full variable domain, in which reference TRBV28 and TRBJ2-7 provide the parts outside the CDR3, is DVKVTQSSRYLVKRTGEKVFLECVQDMDHENMFWYRQDPGLGLRLIYFSYDVKMKEKGDIPEGYSVSREKKERFSLILESASTNQTSMYLCASSSAKPYEQYFGPGTRLTVT.

This clone was seen only a few times. This sequence joins TRBV30 and TRBJ2-7; 14 bases are a match to TRBD2. Germline trimming cut 1 base from V and 4 bases from J; bases unmatched to any gene: 0. CDR3 length equals 14 residues. CDR1 is GTSNPN and CDR2 is SVGIG in the germline V gene (reference sequence). As DNA, the CDR3 is TGTGCCTGGAGTGGGACTAGCGGGGGGTACGAGCAGTACTTC. It yields the protein CAWSGTSGGYEQYF.

The chain carries TRBV6-1 and TRBJ2-7; 12 bases are a match to TRBD1. Trimming at V came to 7 bases and at J to 6 bases, leaving 7 bases not matched to a gene. Germline loops: CDR1 MNHNS, CDR2 SASEGT. The length of the CDR3 is 14 residues. The DNA of the CDR3 is TGTGCCAGCATTAGGGGACAGGGGGCTTTCGAGCAGTACTTC. It translates to CASIRGQGAFEQYF.

The V gene is TRBV9, the J gene TRBJ2-5; no clear D gene. The CDR3 length is 15 residues. V was trimmed by 4 bases and J by 3 bases, leaving 16 bases between them. Germline V CDR1 and CDR2: SGDLS, YYNGEE. CDR3 sequence reads: CASSYIGSGKETQYF. The DNA for the CDR3 is TGTGCCAGCAGCTACATTGGCTCTGGGAAAGAGACCCAGTACTTC. The full variable domain, its missing parts supplied by reference TRBV9 and TRBJ2-5, is DSGVTQTPKHLITATGQRVTLRCSPRSGDLSVYWYQQSLDQGLQFLIQYYNGEERAKGNILERFSAQQFPDLHSELNLSSLELGDSALYFCASSYIGSGKETQYFGPGTRLLVL.

The rearrangement links TRBV6-1 to TRBJ1-6; D not resolved. Deletions cut 2 bases from V and 7 bases from J, with 9 bases between. There are 14 residues in the CDR3. CDR1 and CDR2 (germline): MNHNS, SASEGT. The CDR3 nucleotides are TGTGCCAGCAGTGAATGGGGATACAATTCACCCCTCCACTTT. Translation gives CASSEWGYNSPLHF.

This chain joins TRBV10-2 and TRBJ2-7, with 10 bases identical to TRBD2. The length of the CDR3 is 16 residues. With V trimmed by 4 bases and J by 4 bases, 10 bases remained unmatched. Germline-derived CDR1 and CDR2 are WSHSY and SAAADI. The CDR3 sequence is CASSVASGSGLYEQYF. Here the CDR3 DNA reads TGCGCCAGCAGTGTGGCTAGCGGGAGTGGACTGTACGAGCAGTACTTC.

The chain uses TRBV30 and TRBJ1-5; D gene uncertain. Germline V gene sequence: CDR1 GTSNPN, CDR2 SVGIG (reference sequence). There are 14 residues in the CDR3. Trimming removed 7 bases at V and 2 bases at J, with 15 bases between. The CDR3 DNA reads TGTGCCTTTGAGGACCTTCGGGGCAATCAGCCCCAGCATTTT. Translated: CAFEDLRGNQPQHF.

The rearrangement links TRBV5-1 to TRBJ2-3; 8 bases are a match to TRBD2. The V segment lost 0 bases and the J segment 6 bases; nucleotides outside the gene matches: 6. Germline CDR1 and CDR2: SGHRS and YFSETQ. The CDR3 spans 15 residues. CDR3 nucleotide sequence: TGCGCCAGCAGCTTGGGATTAGCGGGGCGGGATACGCAGTATTTT. This translates into CASSLGLAGRDTQYF.

This chain connects TRBV5-1 to TRBJ2-7; D is perhaps TRBD1 (6 bases). The germline V gene has CDR1 SGHRS and CDR2 YFSETQ. V was shortened by 4 bases and J by 4 bases, with 9 bases between the two germline ends. The CDR3 has 12 residues. In DNA form, the CDR3 reads TGCGCCAGCAGCGGGGGCCTATACGAGCAGTACTTC. Residues: CASSGGLYEQYF.

This clone was counted once. This chain links TRBV5-1 with TRBJ2-5; D perhaps matches TRBD1 (6 bases). CDR1 is SGHRS and CDR2 is YFSETQ in the germline V gene. Trimming shortened V by 4 bases and J by 2 bases, and 15 bases separated the two germline ends. The CDR3 runs to 15 residues. The CDR3 nucleotides are TGCGCCAGCAGCACCTCCCACAGGGTTCAAGAGACCCAGTACTTC. Its protein product is CASSTSHRVQETQYF.

The chain employs TRBV28 and TRBJ1-2; TRBD1 might be the D (5 bases). V was shortened by 4 bases and J by 8 bases, with 23 bases between the two germline ends. The CDR3 has 16 amino acids. Germline-derived CDR1 and CDR2 are MDHEN and SYDVKM. In nucleotides, the CDR3 is TGTGCCAGCAGTTCCCTGACACCTATGGCTAGGGGAGGCTACACCTTC. This gives the protein CASSSLTPMARGGYTF.

The rearrangement links TRBV15 to TRBJ1-2; D gene unclear. CDR1 is LNHNV, CDR2 YYDKDF, per germline (reference sequence). The CDR3 runs 14 residues. Trimming stripped 6 bases from V and 0 bases from J, with 11 bases between. The chain's CDR3 is CATSRTHSNYGYTF. The DNA for the CDR3 is TGTGCCACCAGTAGGACCCACTCTAACTATGGCTACACCTTC.

The chain carries TRBV7-9 and TRBJ2-3; D possibly uses TRBD1 or TRBD2 (5 bases each). This CDR3 has 14 amino acids. Trimming shortened V by 1 base and J by 0 bases, and 5 bases separated the two germline ends. CDR1 SEHNR and CDR2 FQNEAQ come from the germline V gene (reference sequence). The CDR3 DNA reads TGTGCCAGCAGCTTAGGGGACAGCACAGATACGCAGTATTTT. It specifies CASSLGDSTDTQYF.

The genes are TRBV28 and TRBJ2-7; the D call may be TRBD1 or TRBD2 (5 bases each). The germline V gene encodes CDR1 MDHEN and CDR2 SYDVKM. The CDR3 is 16 amino acids. The germline V and J ends were trimmed by 8 bases and 4 bases, with 24 bases remaining between them. CDR3 in amino acids: CASPSGTDEFSYEQYF. DNA of the CDR3: TGTGCCAGCCCATCAGGGACGGACGAATTCTCATACGAGCAGTACTTC. Combining the CDR3 with reference TRBV28 and TRBJ2-7 gives the whole variable domain DVKVTQSSRYLVKRTGEKVFLECVQDMDHENMFWYRQDPGLGLRLIYFSYDVKMKEKGDIPEGYSVSREKKERFSLILESASTNQTSMYLCASPSGTDEFSYEQYFGPGTRLTVT.